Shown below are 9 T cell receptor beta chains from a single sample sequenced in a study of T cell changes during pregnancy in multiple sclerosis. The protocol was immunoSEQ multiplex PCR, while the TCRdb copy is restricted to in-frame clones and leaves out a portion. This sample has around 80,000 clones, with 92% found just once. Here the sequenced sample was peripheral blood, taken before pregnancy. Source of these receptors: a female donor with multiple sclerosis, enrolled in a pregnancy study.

The CDR3 is CASSIEFSDTQYF. The CDR3 DNA sequence: TGTGCCAGTAGTATAGAGTTCTCAGATACGCAGTATTTT. The chain uses TRBV19 and TRBJ2-3; D is unclear. Per germline, CDR1 LNHDA and CDR2 SQIVND (reference sequence). Trimming cost V 0 bases and J 4 bases, with 5 bases left between them. This CDR3 is built from 13 residues.

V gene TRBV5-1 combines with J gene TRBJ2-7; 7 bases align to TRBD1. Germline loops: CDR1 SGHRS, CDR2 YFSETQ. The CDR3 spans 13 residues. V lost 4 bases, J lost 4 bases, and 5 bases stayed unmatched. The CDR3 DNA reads TGCGCCAGCAGCCCCGCGACAGGGTACGAGCAGTACTTC. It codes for CASSPATGYEQYF.

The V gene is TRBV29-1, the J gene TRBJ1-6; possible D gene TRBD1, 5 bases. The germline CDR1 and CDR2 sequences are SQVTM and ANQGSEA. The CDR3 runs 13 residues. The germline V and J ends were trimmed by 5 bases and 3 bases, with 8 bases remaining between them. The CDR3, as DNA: TGCAGCGTTAGTAGGGGCTATAATTCACCCCTCCACTTT. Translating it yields CSVSRGYNSPLHF.

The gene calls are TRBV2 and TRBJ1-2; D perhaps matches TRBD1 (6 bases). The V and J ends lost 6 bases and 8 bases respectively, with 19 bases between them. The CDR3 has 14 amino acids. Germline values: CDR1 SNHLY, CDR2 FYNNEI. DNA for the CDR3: TGTGCCAGCAGGCCGGACAGCTATACTATGGGCTACACCTTC. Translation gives CASRPDSYTMGYTF.

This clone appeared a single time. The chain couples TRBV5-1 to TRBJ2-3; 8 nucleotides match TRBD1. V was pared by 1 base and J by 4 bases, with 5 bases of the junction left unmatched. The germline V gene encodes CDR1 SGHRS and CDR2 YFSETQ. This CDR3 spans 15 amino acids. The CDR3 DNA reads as TGCGCCAGCAGCTTGCAGGGGGCGATGGCAGATACGCAGTATTTT. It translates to CASSLQGAMADTQYF. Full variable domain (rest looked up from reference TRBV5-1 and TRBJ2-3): KAGVTQTPRYLIKTRGQQVTLSCSPISGHRSVSWYQQTPGQGLQFLFEYFSETQRNKGNFPGRFSGRQFSNSRSEMNVSTLELGDSALYLCASSLQGAMADTQYFGPGTRLTVL.

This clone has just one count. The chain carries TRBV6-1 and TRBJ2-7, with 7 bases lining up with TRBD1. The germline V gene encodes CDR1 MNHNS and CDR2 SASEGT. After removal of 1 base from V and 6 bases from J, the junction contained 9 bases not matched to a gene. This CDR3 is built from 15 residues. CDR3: CASSEDEGALIEQYF. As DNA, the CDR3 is TGTGCCAGCAGTGAAGATGAGGGGGCGCTTATCGAGCAGTACTTC.

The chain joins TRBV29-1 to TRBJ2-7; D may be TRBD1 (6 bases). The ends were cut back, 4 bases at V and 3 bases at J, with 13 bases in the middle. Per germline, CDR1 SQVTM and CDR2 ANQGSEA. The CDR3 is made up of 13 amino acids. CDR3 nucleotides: TGCAGCGTTGCGACAGGAACCTACTACGAGCAGTACTTC. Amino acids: CSVATGTYYEQYF.

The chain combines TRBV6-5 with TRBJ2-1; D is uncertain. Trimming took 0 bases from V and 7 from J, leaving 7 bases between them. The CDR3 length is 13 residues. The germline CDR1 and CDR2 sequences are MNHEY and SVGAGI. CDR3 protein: CASSYSTKNEQFF. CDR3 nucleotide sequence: TGTGCCAGCAGTTACTCCACTAAGAATGAGCAGTTCTTC.

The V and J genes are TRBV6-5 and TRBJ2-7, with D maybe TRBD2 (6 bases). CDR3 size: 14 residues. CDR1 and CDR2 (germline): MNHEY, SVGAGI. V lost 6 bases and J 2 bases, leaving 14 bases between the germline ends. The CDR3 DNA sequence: TGTGCCAGCAGATTCCCGGGACTCCCCTACGAGCAGTACTTC. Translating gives CASRFPGLPYEQYF.